Given below is one T cell receptor (beta chain) in context. Its specificity is unknown. Generated by immunoSEQ multiplex PCR, the TCRdb table keeps only in-frame clones and is missing some. This sample has about 110,000 clones, with 85% to 90% found just once. This record belongs to a study of Tregs in tolerant kidney transplant recipients. Turning to the study itself: Recipients received nonmyeloablative bone marrow transplants from related graft donors, with transient mixed chimerism. Study-wide findings and caveats: The small number of patients limits these findings pending further validation.

The germline V gene encodes CDR1 MNHEY and CDR2 SVGAGI. This CDR3 is 14 amino acids long. The trim removed 5 bases at V and 4 bases at J, leaving 5 bases unmatched. Here the sequenced sample was CD4+ T cells from blood, taken before the transplant. The receptor's source is a human donor who received a combined kidney and bone marrow transplant. V gene TRBV6-5 combines with J gene TRBJ1-1; 9 bases fit TRBD1. This CDR3 is CASSPGQGITEAFF. The CDR3, as DNA: TGTGCCAGCAGTCCGGGACAGGGAATCACTGAAGCTTTCTTT.